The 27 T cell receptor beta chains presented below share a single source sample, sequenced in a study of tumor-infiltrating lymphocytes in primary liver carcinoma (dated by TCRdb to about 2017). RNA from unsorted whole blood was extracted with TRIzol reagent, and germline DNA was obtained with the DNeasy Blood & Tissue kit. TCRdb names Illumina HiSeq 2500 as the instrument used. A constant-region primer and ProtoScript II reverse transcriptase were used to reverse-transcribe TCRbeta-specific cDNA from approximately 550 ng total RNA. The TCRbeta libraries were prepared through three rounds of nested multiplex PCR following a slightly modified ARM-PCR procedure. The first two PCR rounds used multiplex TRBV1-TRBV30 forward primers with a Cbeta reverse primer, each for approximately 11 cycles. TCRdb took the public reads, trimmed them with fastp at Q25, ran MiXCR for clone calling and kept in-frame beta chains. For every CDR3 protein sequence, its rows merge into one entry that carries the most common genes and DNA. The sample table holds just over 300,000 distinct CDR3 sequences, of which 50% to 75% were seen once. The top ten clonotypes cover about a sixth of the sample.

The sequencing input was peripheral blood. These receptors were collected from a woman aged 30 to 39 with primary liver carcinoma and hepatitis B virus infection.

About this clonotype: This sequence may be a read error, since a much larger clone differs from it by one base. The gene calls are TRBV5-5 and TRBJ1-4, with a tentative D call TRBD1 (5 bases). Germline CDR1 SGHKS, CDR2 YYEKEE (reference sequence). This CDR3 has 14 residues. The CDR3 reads CAGSSQGSVEKLFF. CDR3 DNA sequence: TGTGCCGGCAGTTCGCAGGGAAGCGTTGAAAAACTGTTTTTT.

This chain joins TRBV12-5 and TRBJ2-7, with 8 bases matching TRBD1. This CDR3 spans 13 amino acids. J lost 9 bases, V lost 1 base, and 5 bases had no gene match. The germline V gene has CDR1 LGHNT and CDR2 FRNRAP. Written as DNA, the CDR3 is TGTGCTAGTGGTTTGGACCGGGGACAGGTGCAGTACTTC. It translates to CASGLDRGQVQYF. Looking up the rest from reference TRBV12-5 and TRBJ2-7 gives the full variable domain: DARVTQTPRHKVTEMGQEVTMRCQPILGHNTVFWYRQTMMQGLELLAYFRNRAPLDDSGMPKDRFSAEMPDATLATLKIQPSEPRDSAVYFCASGLDRGQVQYFGPGTRLTVT.

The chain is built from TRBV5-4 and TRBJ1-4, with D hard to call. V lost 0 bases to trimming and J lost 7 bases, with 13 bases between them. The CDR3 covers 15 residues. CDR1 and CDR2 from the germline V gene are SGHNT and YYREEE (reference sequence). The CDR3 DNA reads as TGTGCCAGCAGCTTGGCCGGGCCGGAGGGTGAAAAACTGTTTTTT. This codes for CASSLAGPEGEKLFF.

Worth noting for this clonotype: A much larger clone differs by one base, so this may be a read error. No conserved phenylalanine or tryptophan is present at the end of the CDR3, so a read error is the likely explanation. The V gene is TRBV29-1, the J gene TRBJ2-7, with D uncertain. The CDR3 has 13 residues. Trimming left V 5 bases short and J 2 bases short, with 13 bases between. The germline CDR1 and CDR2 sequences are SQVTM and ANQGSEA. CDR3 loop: CSVLDGPPYEQYI. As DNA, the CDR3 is TGCAGCGTTCTTGACGGCCCACCCTACGAGCAGTACATC.

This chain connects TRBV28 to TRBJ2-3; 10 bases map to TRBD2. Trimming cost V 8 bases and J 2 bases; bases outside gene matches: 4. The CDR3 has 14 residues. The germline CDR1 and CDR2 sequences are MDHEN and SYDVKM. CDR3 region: CASVSGRITDTQYF. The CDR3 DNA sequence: TGTGCCAGCGTTAGCGGGAGGATCACAGATACGCAGTATTTT.

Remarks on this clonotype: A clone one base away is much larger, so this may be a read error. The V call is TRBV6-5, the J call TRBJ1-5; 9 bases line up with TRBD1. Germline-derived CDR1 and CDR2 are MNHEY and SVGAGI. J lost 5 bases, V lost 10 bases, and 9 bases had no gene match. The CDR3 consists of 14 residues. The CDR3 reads CAIRGQGADQPQHF. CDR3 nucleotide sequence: TGTGCCATCAGGGGACAGGGAGCAGATCAGCCCCAGCATTTT.

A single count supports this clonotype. The DNA of the CDR3 is TGTGCCAGCAGTTTCCTAGGAGTCAACGAGCAGTACTTC. Translated, it gives CASSFLGVNEQYF. The chain has TRBV11-2 and TRBJ2-7, with D unclear. V lost 6 bases and J 5 bases, leaving 14 bases between the germline ends. The germline gives CDR1 SGHAT, CDR2 FQNNGV. CDR3 length: 13 amino acids.

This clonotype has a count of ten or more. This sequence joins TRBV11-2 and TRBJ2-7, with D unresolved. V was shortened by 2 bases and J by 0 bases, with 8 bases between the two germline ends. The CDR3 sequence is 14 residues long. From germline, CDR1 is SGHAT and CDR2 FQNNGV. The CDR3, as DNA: TGTGCCAGCAGCTTATTTTCCTCCTCCTACGAGCAGTACTTC. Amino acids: CASSLFSSSYEQYF.

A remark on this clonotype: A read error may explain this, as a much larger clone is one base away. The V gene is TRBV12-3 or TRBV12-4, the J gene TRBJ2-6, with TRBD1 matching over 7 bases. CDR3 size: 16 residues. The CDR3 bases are TGTGGCAGCAGTTCAGTACAGGGGTACGGGGCCAACGTCCTGACTTTC. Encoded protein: CGSSSVQGYGANVLTF.

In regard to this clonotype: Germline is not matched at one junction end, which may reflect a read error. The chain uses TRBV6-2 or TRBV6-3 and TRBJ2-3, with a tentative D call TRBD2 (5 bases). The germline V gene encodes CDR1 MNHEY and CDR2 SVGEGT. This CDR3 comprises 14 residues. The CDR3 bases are TGTGCCAGCAGTTGGGCGGCTAGCACAGATATGCAGTATTTT. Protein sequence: CASSWAASTDMQYF.

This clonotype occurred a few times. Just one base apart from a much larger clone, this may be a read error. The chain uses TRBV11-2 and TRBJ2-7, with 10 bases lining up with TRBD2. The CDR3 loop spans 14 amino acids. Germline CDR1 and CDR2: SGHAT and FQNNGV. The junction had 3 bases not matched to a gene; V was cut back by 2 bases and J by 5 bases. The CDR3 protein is CASSLILAGHEQYF. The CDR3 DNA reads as TGTGCCAGCAGCTTAATACTAGCGGGACACGAGCAGTACTTC.

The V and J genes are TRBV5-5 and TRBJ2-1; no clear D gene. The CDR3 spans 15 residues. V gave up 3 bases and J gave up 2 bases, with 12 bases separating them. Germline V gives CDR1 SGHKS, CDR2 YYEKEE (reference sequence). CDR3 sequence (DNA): TGTGCCAGCAGCTACCGCGGAAGGACCTACAATGAGCAGTTCTTC. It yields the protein CASSYRGRTYNEQFF.

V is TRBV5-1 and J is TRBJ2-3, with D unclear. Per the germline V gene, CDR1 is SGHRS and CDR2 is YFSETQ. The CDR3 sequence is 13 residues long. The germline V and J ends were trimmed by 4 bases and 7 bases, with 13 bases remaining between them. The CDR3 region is CASSEDPTYTQYF. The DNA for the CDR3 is TGCGCCAGCAGCGAAGACCCCACCTATACGCAGTATTTT.

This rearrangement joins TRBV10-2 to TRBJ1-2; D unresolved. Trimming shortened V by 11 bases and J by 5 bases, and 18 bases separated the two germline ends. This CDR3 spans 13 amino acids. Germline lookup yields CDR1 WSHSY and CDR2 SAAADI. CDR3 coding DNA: TGCGCCGGCAAGGACGACTTTCGATATGGCTACACCTTC. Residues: CAGKDDFRYGYTF.

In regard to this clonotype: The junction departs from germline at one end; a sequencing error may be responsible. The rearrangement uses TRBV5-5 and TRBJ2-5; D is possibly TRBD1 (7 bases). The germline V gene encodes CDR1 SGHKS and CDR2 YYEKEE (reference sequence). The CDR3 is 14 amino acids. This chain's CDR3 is CTSSLAAGGETQYF. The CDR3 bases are TGTACCAGCAGCTTGGCGGCAGGGGGGGAGACCCAGTACTTC.

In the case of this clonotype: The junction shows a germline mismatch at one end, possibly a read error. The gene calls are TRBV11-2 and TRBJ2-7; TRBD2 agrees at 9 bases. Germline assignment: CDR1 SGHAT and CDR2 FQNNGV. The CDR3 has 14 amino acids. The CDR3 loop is CANSVLAGVYEQYF. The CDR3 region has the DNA TGTGCCAACAGCGTACTAGCGGGCGTCTACGAGCAGTACTTC.

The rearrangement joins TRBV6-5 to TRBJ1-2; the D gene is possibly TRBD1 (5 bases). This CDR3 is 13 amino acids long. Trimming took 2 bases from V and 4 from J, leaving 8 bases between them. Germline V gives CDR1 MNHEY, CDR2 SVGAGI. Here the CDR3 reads CASSYQGPYGYTF. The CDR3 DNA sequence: TGTGCCAGCAGTTACCAGGGACCCTATGGCTACACCTTC.

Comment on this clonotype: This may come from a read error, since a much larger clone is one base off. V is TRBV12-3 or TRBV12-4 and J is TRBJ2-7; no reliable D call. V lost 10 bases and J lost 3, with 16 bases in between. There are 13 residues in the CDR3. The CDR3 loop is CANSPAPFYEQYF. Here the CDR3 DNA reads TGTGCCAACAGCCCAGCCCCGTTCTACGAGCAGTACTTC.

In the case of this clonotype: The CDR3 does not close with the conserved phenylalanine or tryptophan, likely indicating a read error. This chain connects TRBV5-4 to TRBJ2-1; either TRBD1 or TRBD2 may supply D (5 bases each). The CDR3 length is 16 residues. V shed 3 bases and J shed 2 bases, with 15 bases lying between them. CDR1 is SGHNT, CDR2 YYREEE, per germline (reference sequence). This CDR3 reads CASSYNPGRAYNEQFI. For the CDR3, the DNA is TGTGCCAGCAGCTATAACCCGGGGCGGGCCTACAATGAGCAGTTCATC.

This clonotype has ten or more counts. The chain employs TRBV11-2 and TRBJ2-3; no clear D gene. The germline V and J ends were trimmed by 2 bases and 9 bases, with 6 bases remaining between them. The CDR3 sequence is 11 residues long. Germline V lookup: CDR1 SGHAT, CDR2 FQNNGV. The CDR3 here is CASSLLSTQYF. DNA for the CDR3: TGTGCCAGCAGCTTACTGTCCACGCAGTATTTT.

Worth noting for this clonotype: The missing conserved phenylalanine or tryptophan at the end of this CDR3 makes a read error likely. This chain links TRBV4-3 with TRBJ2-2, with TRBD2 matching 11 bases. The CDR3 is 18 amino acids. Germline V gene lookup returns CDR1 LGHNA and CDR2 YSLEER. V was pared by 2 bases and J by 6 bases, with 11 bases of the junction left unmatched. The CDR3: CASSQTGLAGGDSGELFL. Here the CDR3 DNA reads TGCGCCAGCAGCCAAACTGGCCTAGCGGGAGGTGATTCCGGGGAGCTGTTTCTT.

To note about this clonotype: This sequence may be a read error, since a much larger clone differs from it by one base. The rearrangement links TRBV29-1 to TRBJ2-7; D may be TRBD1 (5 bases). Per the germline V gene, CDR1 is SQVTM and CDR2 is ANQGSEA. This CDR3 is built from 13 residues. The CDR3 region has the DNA TGCAGCTTTTCATTGGGGCGCCTCTACGAGCAGCACTTC. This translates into CSFSLGRLYEQHF.

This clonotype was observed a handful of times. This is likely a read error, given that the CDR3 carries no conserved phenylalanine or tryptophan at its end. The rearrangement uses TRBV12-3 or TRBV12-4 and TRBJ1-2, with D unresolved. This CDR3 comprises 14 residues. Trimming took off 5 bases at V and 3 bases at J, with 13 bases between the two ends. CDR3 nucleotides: TGTGCCAGCAGTGATGTACAGAAGTACTATGGCTACACCTCC. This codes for CASSDVQKYYGYTS.

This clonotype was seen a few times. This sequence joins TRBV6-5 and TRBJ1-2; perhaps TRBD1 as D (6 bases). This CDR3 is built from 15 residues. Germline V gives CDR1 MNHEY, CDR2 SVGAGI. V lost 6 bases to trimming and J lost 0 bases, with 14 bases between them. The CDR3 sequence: CASRGYRDANYGYTF. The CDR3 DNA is TGTGCCAGCAGGGGCTACAGGGATGCTAACTATGGCTACACCTTC.

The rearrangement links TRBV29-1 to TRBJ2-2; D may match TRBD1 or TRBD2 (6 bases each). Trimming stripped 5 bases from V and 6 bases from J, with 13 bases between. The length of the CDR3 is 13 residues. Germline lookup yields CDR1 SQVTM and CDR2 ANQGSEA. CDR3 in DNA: TGCAGCGTTACCGCCGGGGGCGCCGGGGAGCTGTTTTTT. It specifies CSVTAGGAGELFF.

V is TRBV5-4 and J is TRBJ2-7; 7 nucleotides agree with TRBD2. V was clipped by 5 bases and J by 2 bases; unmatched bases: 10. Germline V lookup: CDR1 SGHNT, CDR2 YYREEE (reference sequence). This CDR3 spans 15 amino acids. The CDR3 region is CASSHRRETPYEQYF. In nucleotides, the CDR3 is TGTGCCAGCAGTCACCGGCGGGAGACCCCCTACGAGCAGTACTTC.

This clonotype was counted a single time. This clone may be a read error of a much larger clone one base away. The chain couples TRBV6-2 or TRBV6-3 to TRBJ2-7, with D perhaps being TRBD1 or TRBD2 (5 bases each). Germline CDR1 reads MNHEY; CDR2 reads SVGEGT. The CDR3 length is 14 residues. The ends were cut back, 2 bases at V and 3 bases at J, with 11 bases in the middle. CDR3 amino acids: CASSYRGGHYEQYF. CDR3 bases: TGTGCCAGCAGTTACCGGGGCGGTCACTACGAGCAGTACTTC.